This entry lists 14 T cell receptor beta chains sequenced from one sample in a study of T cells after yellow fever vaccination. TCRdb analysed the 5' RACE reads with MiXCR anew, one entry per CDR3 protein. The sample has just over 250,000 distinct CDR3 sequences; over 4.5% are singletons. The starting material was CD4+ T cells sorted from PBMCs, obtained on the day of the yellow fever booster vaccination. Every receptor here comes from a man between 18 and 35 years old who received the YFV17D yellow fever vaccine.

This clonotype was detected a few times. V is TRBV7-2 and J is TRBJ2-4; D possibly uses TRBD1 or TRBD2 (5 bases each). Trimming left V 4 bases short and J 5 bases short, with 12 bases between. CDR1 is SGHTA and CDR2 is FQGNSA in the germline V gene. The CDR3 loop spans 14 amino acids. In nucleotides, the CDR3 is TGTGCCAGCAGCTCCCTGGGACCCCAAAACATTCAGTACTTC. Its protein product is CASSSLGPQNIQYF.

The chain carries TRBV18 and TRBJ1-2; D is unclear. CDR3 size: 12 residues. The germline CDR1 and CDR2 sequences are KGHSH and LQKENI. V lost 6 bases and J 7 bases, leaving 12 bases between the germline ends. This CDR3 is CASSPSRGGYTF. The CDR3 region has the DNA TGTGCCAGCTCTCCCAGTCGTGGTGGCTACACCTTC.

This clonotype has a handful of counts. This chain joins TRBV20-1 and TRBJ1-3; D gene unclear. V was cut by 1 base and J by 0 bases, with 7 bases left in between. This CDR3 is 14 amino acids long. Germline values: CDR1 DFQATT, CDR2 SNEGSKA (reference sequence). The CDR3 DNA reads TGCAGTGCTAGAGGGCCGAGCTCTGGAAACACCATATATTTT. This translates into CSARGPSSGNTIYF.

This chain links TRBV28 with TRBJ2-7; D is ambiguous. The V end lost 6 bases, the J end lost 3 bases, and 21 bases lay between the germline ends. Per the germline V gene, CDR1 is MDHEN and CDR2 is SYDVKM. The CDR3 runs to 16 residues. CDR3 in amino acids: CASSLPQTTQLYEQYV. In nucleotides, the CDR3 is TGTGCCAGCAGCCTTCCCCAGACCACCCAACTCTACGAGCAGTACGTC.

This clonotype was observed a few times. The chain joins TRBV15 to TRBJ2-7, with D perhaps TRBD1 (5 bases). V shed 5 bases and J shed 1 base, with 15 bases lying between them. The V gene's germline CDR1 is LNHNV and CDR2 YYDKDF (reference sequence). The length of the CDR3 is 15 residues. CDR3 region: CATSSFGAGSYEQYF. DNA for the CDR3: TGTGCCACCAGCTCCTTTGGGGCCGGTTCCTACGAGCAGTACTTC.

CDR3 nucleotides: TGCAGCGTTGAAAGGGACGGACGCCCTGGGGGCTACACCTTC. Its translation: CSVERDGRPGGYTF. The chain is built from TRBV29-1 and TRBJ1-2, with D possibly TRBD1 on 5 matching bases. This CDR3 is 14 amino acids long. Germline V gene lookup returns CDR1 SQVTM and CDR2 ANQGSEA. Trimming shortened V by 2 bases and J by 8 bases, and 18 bases separated the two germline ends.

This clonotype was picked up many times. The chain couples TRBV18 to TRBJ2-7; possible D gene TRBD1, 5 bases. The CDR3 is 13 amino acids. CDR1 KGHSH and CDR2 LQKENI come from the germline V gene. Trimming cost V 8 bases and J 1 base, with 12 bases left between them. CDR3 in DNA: TGTGCCAGCAGCCCAGGGTCTTCCTACGAGCAGTACGTC. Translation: CASSPGSSYEQYV.

This chain's CDR3 is CASSLIGRRPGGGYTF. For the CDR3, the DNA is TGTGCCAGCAGCTTAATCGGTCGCAGGCCAGGCGGTGGCTACACCTTC. The V and J genes are TRBV7-2 and TRBJ1-2; D gene unclear. Trimming cost V 2 bases and J 7 bases, with 20 bases left between them. This CDR3 has 16 residues. Germline loops: CDR1 SGHTA, CDR2 FQGNSA.

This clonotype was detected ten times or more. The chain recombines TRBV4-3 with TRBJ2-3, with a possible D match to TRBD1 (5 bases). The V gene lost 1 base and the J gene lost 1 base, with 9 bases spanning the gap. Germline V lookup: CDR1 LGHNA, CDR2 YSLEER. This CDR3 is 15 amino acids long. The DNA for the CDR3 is TGCGCCAGCAGCCAAGTTACAGGCCGCACAGATACGCAGTATTTT. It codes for CASSQVTGRTDTQYF.

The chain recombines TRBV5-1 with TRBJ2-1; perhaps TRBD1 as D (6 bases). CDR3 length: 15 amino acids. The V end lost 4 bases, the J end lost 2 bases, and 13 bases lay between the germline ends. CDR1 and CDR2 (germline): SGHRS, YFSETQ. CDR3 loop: CASSPQGYAYNEQFF. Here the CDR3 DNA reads TGCGCCAGCAGCCCCCAGGGGTACGCCTACAATGAGCAGTTCTTC.

DNA of the CDR3: TGTGCCAGCAGCTTTAGGGGCGGTAGGAACACTGAAGCTTTCTTT. It specifies CASSFRGGRNTEAFF. The chain joins TRBV7-9 to TRBJ1-1; possibly TRBD1 for D (5 bases). The CDR3 contains 15 residues. Trimming pared 3 bases from V and 1 base from J, leaving 12 bases between. Per the germline V gene, CDR1 is SEHNR and CDR2 is FQNEAQ (reference sequence).

The CDR3 spells CALKGPGGDTQYF. CDR3 nucleotides: TGTGCCCTTAAAGGACCGGGGGGAGATACGCAGTATTTT. This chain links TRBV30 with TRBJ2-3, with 7 bases that match TRBD2. The V gene's germline CDR1 is GTSNPN and CDR2 SVGIG (reference sequence). The length of the CDR3 is 13 residues. V dropped 8 bases and J dropped 5; count of bases not matched to a gene: 10.

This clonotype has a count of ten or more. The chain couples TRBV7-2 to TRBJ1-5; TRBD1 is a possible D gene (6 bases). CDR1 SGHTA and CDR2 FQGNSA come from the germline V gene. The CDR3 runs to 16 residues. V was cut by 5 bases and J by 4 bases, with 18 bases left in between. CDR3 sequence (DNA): TGTGCCAGCAGCCCCGCCGCGGCAGGGGAGAATCAGCCCCAGCATTTT. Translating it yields CASSPAAAGENQPQHF. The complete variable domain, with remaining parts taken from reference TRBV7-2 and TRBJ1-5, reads GAGVSQSPSNKVTEKGKDVELRCDPISGHTALYWYRQSLGQGLEFLIYFQGNSAPDKSGLPSDRFSAERTGGSVSTLTIQRTQQEDSAVYLCASSPAAAGENQPQHFGDGTRLSIL.

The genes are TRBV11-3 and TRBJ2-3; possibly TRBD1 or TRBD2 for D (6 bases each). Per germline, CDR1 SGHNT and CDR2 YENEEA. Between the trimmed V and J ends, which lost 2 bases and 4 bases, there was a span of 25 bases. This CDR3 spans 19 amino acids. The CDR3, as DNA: TGTGCCAGCAGCTTACAAGGATGGGGGGCCCCTAATGGGGCAGATACGCAGTATTTT. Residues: CASSLQGWGAPNGADTQYF.